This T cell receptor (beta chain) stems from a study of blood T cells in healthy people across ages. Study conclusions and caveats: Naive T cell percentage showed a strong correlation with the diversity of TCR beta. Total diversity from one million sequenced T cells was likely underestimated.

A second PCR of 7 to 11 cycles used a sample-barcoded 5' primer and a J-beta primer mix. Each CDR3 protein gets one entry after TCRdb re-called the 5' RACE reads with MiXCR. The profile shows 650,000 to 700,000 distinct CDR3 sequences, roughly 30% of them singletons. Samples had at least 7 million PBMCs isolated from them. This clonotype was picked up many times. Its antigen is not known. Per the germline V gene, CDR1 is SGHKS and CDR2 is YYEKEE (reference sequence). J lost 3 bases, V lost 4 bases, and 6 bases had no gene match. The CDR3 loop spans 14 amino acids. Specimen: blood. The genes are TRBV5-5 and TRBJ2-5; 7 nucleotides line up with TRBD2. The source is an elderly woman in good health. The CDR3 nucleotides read TGTGCCAGCAGCCACACGGGGGGTAAAGAGACCCAGTACTTC. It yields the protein CASSHTGGKETQYF.